A selection of T cell receptor beta chains follows, all from one sample in a study of tissue T cells after allogeneic stem cell transplantation. Libraries were prepared by immunoSEQ multiplex PCR; TCRdb keeps only in-frame clonotypes and omits some of them. The sample carries approximately 1,100 clones, roughly 44% recorded once. The starting material was esophageal tissue, obtained at autopsy. The receptors shown here come from a female patient aged 40-75 years with steroid-refractory graft-versus-host disease after an allogeneic stem cell transplant. Part of the T cell pool may stem from the graft donor. Each CDR3 is given with its conserved first and last residue. A D gene is named only where the DNA matches it firmly. A row's size may be missing; if present it is once, few, many or a size class.

>TRBJ1-3|.|.|TRBV7-9
CASSSRTGNTIYF
TGTGCCAGCAGCTCCCGGACTGGAAACACCATATATTTT
>TRBJ2-6|.|TRBD2|TRBV15
CATSRRTSGRAGSGANVLTF
TGTGCCACCAGCAGGAGGACTAGCGGGAGGGCCGGCTCTGGGGCCAACGTCCTGACTTTC
>TRBJ2-7|once|TRBD1|TRBV5-5
CASSLLAGTDHYEQYF
TGTGCCAGCAGCTTGTTGGCCGGGACAGACCACTACGAGCAGTACTTC
>TRBJ2-5|.|TRBD1|TRBV6-5
CASSKDRGLETQYF
TGTGCCAGCAGCAAAGACAGGGGCCTAGAGACCCAGTACTTC
>TRBJ2-1|.|TRBD2|TRBV7-2
CASSLGRTSGGSGDEQFF
TGTGCCAGCAGCTTAGGTCGGACTAGCGGGGGGTCGGGCGATGAGCAGTTCTTC
>TRBJ1-1|.|TRBD1|TRBV29-1
CSVGQGRTEAFF
TGCAGCGTGGGACAGGGACGCACTGAAGCTTTCTTT
>TRBJ1-2|.|.|TRBV10-3
CAISESRGGTGYTF
TGTGCCATCAGTGAGTCGAGGGGGGGGACTGGCTACACCTTC
>TRBJ2-7|.|TRBD2|TRBV20-1
CSASGLAGRSYEQYF
TGCAGTGCTAGTGGACTAGCGGGTAGATCCTACGAGCAGTACTTC
>TRBJ2-1|.|TRBD2|TRBV10-3
CAIRPRGGPMNEQFF
TGTGCCATCAGGCCGCGGGGGGGGCCGATGAATGAGCAGTTCTTC
>TRBJ2-2|once|TRBD1|TRBV9
CASSVGGTGWTGELFF
TGTGCCAGCAGCGTAGGAGGGACAGGGTGGACCGGGGAGCTGTTTTTT
>TRBJ2-2|.|.|TRBV19
CASNWQSNTGELFF
TGTGCCAGTAATTGGCAGTCGAACACCGGGGAGCTGTTTTTT
>TRBJ2-1|.|.|TRBV28
CASRPGFYNEQFF
TGTGCCAGCAGACCGGGCTTTTACAATGAGCAGTTCTTC
>TRBJ1-3|.|.|TRBV4-1
CASSSQSMRGNTIYF
TGCGCCAGCAGCTCCCAGTCGATGCGTGGAAACACCATATATTTT
>TRBJ1-1|.|.|TRBV4-3
CASSPRENTEAFF
TGCGCCAGCAGCCCTCGGGAGAACACTGAAGCTTTCTTT
>TRBJ2-7|.|TRBD1|TRBV30
CAWSGTGISYEQYF
TGTGCCTGGAGTGGGACAGGGATCTCCTACGAGCAGTACTTC
>TRBJ2-7|hyperexpanded|.|TRBV30
CAWSVRFVQYF
TGTGCCTGGAGTGTACGGTTCGTGCAGTACTTC
>TRBJ2-2|.|.|TRBV24-1
CATSDVAELNTGELFF
TGTGCCACCAGTGATGTGGCAGAGCTGAACACCGGGGAGCTGTTTTTT
>TRBJ2-1|.|.|TRBV5-6
CASSQTNNEQFF
TGTGCCAGCAGCCAAACGAACAATGAGCAGTTCTTC